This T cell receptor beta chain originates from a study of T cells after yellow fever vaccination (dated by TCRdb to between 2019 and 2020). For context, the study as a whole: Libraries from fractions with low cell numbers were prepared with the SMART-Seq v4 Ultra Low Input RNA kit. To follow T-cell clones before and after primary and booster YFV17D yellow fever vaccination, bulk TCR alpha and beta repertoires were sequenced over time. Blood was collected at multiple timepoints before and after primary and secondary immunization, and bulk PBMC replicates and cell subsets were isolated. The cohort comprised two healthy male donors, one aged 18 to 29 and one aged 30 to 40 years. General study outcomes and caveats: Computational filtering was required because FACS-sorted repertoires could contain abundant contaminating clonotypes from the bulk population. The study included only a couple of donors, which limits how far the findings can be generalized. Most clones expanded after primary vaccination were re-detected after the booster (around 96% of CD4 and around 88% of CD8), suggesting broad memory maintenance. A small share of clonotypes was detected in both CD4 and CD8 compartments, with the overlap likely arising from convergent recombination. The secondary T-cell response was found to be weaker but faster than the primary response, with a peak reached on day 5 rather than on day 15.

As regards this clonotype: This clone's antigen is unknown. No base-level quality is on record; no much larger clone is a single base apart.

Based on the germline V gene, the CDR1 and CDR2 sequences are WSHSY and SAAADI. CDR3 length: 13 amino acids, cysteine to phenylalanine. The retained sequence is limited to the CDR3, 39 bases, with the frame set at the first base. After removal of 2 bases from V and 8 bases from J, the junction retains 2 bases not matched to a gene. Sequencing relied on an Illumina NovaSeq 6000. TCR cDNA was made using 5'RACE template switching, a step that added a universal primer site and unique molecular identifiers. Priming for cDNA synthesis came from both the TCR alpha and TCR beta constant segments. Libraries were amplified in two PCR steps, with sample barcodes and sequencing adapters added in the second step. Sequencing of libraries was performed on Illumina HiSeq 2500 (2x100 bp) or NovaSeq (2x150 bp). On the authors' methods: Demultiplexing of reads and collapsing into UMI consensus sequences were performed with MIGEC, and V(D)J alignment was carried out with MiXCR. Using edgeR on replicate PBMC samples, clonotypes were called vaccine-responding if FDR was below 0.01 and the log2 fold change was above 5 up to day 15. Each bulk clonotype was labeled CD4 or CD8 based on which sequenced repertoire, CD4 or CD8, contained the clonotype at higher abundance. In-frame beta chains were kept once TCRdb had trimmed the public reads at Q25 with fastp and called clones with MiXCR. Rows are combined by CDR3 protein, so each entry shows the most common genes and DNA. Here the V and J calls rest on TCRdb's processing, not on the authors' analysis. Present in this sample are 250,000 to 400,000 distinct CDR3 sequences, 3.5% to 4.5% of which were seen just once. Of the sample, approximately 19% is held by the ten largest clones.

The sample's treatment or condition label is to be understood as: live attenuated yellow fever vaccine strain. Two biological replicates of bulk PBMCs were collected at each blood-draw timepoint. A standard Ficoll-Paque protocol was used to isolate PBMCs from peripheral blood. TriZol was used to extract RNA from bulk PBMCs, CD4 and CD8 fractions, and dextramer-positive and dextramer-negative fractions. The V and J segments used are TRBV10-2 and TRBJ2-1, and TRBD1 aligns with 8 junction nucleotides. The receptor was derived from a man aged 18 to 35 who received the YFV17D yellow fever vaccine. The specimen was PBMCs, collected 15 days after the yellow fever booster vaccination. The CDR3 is CASSEDRGDEQFF. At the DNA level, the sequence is TGCGCCAGCAGTGAGGACAGGGGAGATGAGCAGTTCTTC.